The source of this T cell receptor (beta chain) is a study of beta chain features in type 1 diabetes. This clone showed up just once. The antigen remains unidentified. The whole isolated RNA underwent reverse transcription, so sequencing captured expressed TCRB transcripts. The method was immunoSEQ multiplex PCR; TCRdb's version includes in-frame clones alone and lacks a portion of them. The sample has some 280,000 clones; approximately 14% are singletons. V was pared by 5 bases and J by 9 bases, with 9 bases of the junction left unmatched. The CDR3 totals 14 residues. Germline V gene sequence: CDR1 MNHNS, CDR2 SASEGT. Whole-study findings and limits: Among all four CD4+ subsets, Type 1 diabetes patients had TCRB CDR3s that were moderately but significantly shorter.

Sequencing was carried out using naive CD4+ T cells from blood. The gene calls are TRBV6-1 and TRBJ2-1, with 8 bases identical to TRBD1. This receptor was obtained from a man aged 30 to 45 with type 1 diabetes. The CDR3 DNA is TGTGCCAGCAGTAACAAACAGGGGGTTTTTGAGCAGTTCTTC. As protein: CASSNKQGVFEQFF.